This T cell receptor (beta chain) was captured in a study of blood T cells in healthy people across ages (dated by TCRdb to 2014 to 2015). Context from the whole study: In model experiments, template switching captured roughly one uniquely barcoded TCR beta cDNA molecule for every two T cells. Using deep sequencing normalized with unique cDNA molecular identifiers, the study measured how TCR beta repertoire diversity changes with age. To avoid experimental bias, donors of different ages were spread randomly across the sequencing lanes. For two donors (one aged 18 to 29 and one aged 80 or older), the study analyzed two additional independent replicas of 1 million unique cDNA reads from the same blood draw. Donors were grouped into four age groups: young (average 16 years), middle-aged (39), aged (around 60) and long-lived (around 80).

This clonotype was counted ten times or more. The antigen it binds to is not known. The record has no base qualities; no much larger clone is one base away. General study outcomes and caveats: Bulk unsorted PBMC profiling prevented conclusive comparison of naive and antigen-experienced compartments. Observed TCR beta diversity per million T cells fell roughly linearly with age, and a significant reduction was already apparent by age roughly 40. Because donor CMV infection status was unknown, age-related changes in expanded clonotypes were potentially confounded. The percentage of naive T cells measured by flow cytometry correlated strongly with observed TCR beta diversity. Estimates of total diversity from one million sequenced T cells were regarded as lower bounds and underestimates. The long-lived group showed more naive CD4+ T cells, fewer expanded clones and increased TCR diversity than the aged group, suggesting age selection.

Receptor amplification or capture employed 5' RACE. Instrument used: Illumina HiSeq 2500. A second PCR of about 6 to 11 cycles was performed with a sample-barcoded 5' primer and a J-beta primer mix. A unique molecular identifier was introduced onto each TCR beta cDNA molecule by a template-switch 5' adaptor carrying 12 random nucleotides. At least 3 million CDR3-containing paired-end reads were obtained from each sample. First-strand cDNA synthesis was performed from all RNA using the Mint cDNA synthesis kit, with priming by a TRBC-specific oligonucleotide. After uracil-DNA glycosylase treatment, a first 18-cycle PCR used universal primers M1SS and BC2_uni_R on all cDNA. The paper's data handling went like this. Normalization of each sample was performed by random selection of 1 million high-quality reads, each carrying a distinct molecular identifier. Instead of being binned into consensus sequences, reads that shared molecular identifiers were thrown out. MiTCR, run with a Q25 quality threshold and the strictest error-elimination algorithm, handled CDR3 identification, clonotype clustering and error correction. A nonparametric unseen species model with Euler transformation was used to estimate a lower bound on total TCR beta diversity. In-frame beta chains were kept once TCRdb had trimmed the public reads at Q25 with fastp and called clones with MiXCR. Every CDR3 protein is listed once, alongside the most common genes and DNA of its rows. What appears here as the V and J calls and clone size reflects TCRdb's work, not the paper's. For this sample the table gives some 1.5 million distinct CDR3 sequences, of which 35% to 45% were detected only once. The top ten clones comprise approximately 4% of the sample.

The CDR3, cysteine through phenylalanine, is 14 amino acids long. Only CDR3 DNA remains: 42 bases, in frame from the first base. The V and J ends are trimmed by 0 bases and 2 bases, leaving 7 bases between them. Based on the germline V gene, the CDR1 and CDR2 sequences are MNHEY and SVGAGI. The roughly 42 donors, aged about 6 to 95 years, were systemically healthy Caucasian individuals from Russia. Approximately 10 milliliters of peripheral blood were collected from each donor into EDTA-treated Vacutainer tubes. Ficoll-Paque density-gradient centrifugation was used to isolate PBMCs, with at least 6 million obtained per sample. Total RNA was extracted from PBMCs with Trizol reagent, with at least 5 micrograms obtained per sample. The percentages of naive CD45RAhigh/CD27high T cells were determined by flow cytometry on a PBMC aliquot from every donor.

The specimen sequenced was blood. The clonotype was recovered from a woman between 18 and 29 years old in good health. This receptor chain uses TRBV6-5 and TRBJ1-2; the D gene cannot be resolved reliably. The CDR3 is CASSYSRANYGYTF. The DNA is as follows: TGTGCCAGCAGTTACTCGAGGGCCAACTATGGCTACACCTTC.